This T cell receptor beta chain appears in the sequencing data of a study of human T cells and chemical hapten exposure (dated by TCRdb to the early 2020s). Looking at the study overall: For sensitization, 2% DPC in acetone was applied to a roughly 2 cm by roughly 2 cm area of upper inner arm skin. Throughout the approximately 22-week study period, patients were also given weekly therapeutic DPC doses on the scalp. Patch tests used Finn chambers with 0.01% DPC on the upper back, scored after 6 days by International Contact Dermatitis Research Group standards. The patient cohort, mostly female, included alopecia areata with under or over 50% scalp involvement, alopecia totalis and alopecia universalis. Libraries were pooled for sequencing, and per-sample TCR yields varied mainly because of small differences in library volumes within the pool. This study followed changes in the peripheral blood TCR repertoire in vivo during primary and secondary sensitization of alopecia patients to the hapten diphenylcyclopropenone (DPC). Blood was sampled from patients pre-sensitization (week 0) and at 2, 6 and about 24 weeks after DPC sensitization. Blood for TCR sequencing was provided by twenty-nine alopecia patients at one to four time points (pre-sensitization, 2, 6 and 24 weeks). Beyond this particular receptor, the publication reports: All patients had alopecia, a presumed autoimmune disease, so their immune response might differ from that of healthy individuals. Compared with pre-sensitization or healthy control sets, expanded TCRs formed significantly more large CDR3 similarity clusters, which is consistent with antigen-driven responses. Patch test score correlated positively with the number of PT1 expanded TCRs, reaching significance at thresholds 8, 16 and 32 but not at 4. Repeated subsampling changed both the strength of the expansion versus patch-test correlation and the threshold at which that correlation became significant. The number of TCRs above 1 in 1000 frequency did not change with DPC sensitization; there was no evidence of global repertoire structure alterations.

As regards this clonotype: Its antigen is unknown. Per-nucleotide qualities are absent, and no much larger clonotype sits a single base away.

For CDR1 and CDR2, the germline V gene lists SGHRS and YFSETQ. V trim: 5 bases; J trim: 6 bases; unmatched bases: 13. Reading from cysteine to phenylalanine, the CDR3 counts 17 amino acids. Just CDR3 DNA is preserved here, 51 bases in frame from base 1. Libraries were constructed by RACE. Sequencing was carried out with a NextSeq 500. During library preparation, unique molecular identifiers were attached to individual cDNA molecules so that TCRs could be counted quantitatively and reproducibly. Both TCR alpha and TCR beta chains were sequenced from each blood RNA sample. Per the source publication's procedure: A median of about 87,000 TCRs per sample was observed, with a range of about 20,000 to 750,000. The Decombinator software suite was used to annotate V, J and CDR3 in the TCR reads. To make PS versus PT1 abundance plots, every sample was subsampled to the same number of TCRs (28,000). Expanded TCRs were defined as absent before sensitization and observed at least eight times at the 2-week time point. The public reads were quality trimmed at Q25 with fastp and then assembled into clones with MiXCR by TCRdb, keeping productive beta chains. Here each entry gathers all rows of one CDR3 protein and keeps the most common genes and DNA. None of the V and J calls come from the authors' own analysis; TCRdb made them. The sample records about 87,000 distinct CDR3 sequences, 8% to 10% of which are singletons. The top ten clonotypes cover roughly 3.5% of the sample.

The sample's time point label is to be understood as: pre-sensitization, week 0. This specimen's treatment or condition label, interpreted: therapeutic diphenylcyclopropenone sensitization with weekly scalp DPC. Blood at each patch-test visit was drawn before the patch test was applied. To be eligible, patients had to be aged 18 to 70, diagnosed with alopecia and judged suitable for DPC therapy, while pregnant patients were excluded. Total RNA was isolated from unfractionated whole blood collected in Tempus Blood RNA tubes. This TCR was sampled from a woman between 40 and 50 years old with alopecia areata. Some clones in this sample may be carry-over from other donors' samples. The material sequenced was whole blood, taken in connection with sensitization to the hapten diphenylcyclopropenone (DPC). The chain is encoded by TRBV5-1 joined to TRBJ2-1; TRBD1 matches 11 bases in the middle. The nucleotides are TGCGCCAGCAGGCCCGGATTAGGACAGGGGGCTGGCAATGAGCAGTTCTTC. It specifies CASRPGLGQGAGNEQFF.